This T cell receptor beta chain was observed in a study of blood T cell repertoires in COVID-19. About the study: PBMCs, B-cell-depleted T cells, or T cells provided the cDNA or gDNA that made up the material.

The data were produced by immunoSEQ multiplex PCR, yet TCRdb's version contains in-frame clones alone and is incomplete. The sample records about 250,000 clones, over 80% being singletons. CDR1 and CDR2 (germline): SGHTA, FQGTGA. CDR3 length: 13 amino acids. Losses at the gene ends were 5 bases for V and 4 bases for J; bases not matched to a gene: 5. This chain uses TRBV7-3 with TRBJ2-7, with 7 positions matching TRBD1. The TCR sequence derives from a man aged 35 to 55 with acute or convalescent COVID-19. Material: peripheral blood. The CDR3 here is CASSRDSNYEQYF. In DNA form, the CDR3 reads TGTGCCAGCAGCCGGGACAGTAATTACGAGCAGTACTTC. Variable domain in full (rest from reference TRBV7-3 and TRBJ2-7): GAGVSQTPSNKVTEKGKYVELRCDPISGHTALYWYRQSLGQGPEFLIYFQGTGAADDSGLPNDRFFAVRPEGSVSTLKIQRTERGDSAVYLCASSRDSNYEQYFGPGTRLTVT.